The rows below give T cell receptor beta chains drawn from one sample of a study of blood T cells in healthy people across ages. From the 5' RACE reads, TCRdb called clonotypes with MiXCR, one entry per CDR3 protein. Counted here are about 1.7 million distinct CDR3 sequences, 25% to 30% occurring once; the ten biggest clones make up roughly 8%. The sample consisted of blood. The source is a woman aged 25 to 45 in good health. The CDR3 runs from the conserved cysteine through the conserved F or W. The order of the fields is J gene, clone size, D gene, V gene, CDR3 protein, CDR3 DNA. A D gene is named only where the DNA matches it firmly. Size values are once, few and many counts, or a class for expanded clones, and some rows have none.

J: TRBJ2-4
size: NA
D: NA
V: TRBV3-1
CDR3: CASSLAGDRNDIQYF
DNA: TGTGCCAGCAGCCTGGCGGGGGACAGGAACGACATTCAGTACTTC

J: TRBJ1-5
size: many
D: NA
V: TRBV6-4
CDR3: CASSATAQDNQPQHF
DNA: TGTGCCAGCAGTGCGACAGCGCAGGACAATCAGCCCCAGCATTTT

J: TRBJ2-6
size: NA
D: NA
V: TRBV5-1
CDR3: CASSSGRQTLTSGANVLTF
DNA: TGCGCCAGCAGCTCGGGTCGCCAAACCCTAACCTCTGGGGCCAACGTCCTGACTTTC

J: TRBJ2-7
size: NA
D: TRBD2
V: TRBV20-1
CDR3: CSAAGLAKGEQYF
DNA: TGCAGTGCTGCGGGACTAGCAAAGGGAGAGCAGTACTTC

J: TRBJ2-5
size: many
D: NA
V: TRBV4-2
CDR3: CASSQDVGSLETQYF
DNA: TGTGCCAGCAGCCAAGATGTGGGCAGTCTAGAGACCCAGTACTTC

J: TRBJ2-6
size: many
D: NA
V: TRBV5-5
CDR3: CASSLGTGPSGANVLTF
DNA: TGTGCCAGCAGCTTAGGCACAGGCCCCTCTGGGGCCAACGTCCTGACTTTC

J: TRBJ2-1
size: many
D: NA
V: TRBV5-1
CDR3: CASLEGEGYNEQFF
DNA: TGCGCCTCCCTTGAGGGGGAGGGCTACAATGAGCAGTTCTTC

J: TRBJ1-1
size: NA
D: TRBD1
V: TRBV5-5
CDR3: CASGQANTEAFF
DNA: TGTGCCAGCGGACAGGCGAACACTGAAGCTTTCTTT

J: TRBJ2-4
size: few
D: TRBD2
V: TRBV2
CDR3: CASSRLAGAGGKNIQYF
DNA: TGTGCCAGCAGTCGGCTAGCGGGGGCCGGGGGCAAAAACATTCAGTACTTC

J: TRBJ1-2
size: many
D: NA
V: TRBV7-9
CDR3: CASSLGAEIYGYTF
DNA: TGTGCCAGCAGCTTAGGAGCGGAAATCTATGGCTACACCTTC

J: TRBJ2-5
size: NA
D: NA
V: TRBV7-2
CDR3: CASSSRMGYPRETQYF
DNA: TGTGCCAGCAGCTCGAGGATGGGGTACCCGCGGGAGACCCAGTACTTC

J: TRBJ1-2
size: NA
D: TRBD1
V: TRBV6-5
CDR3: CASSRDSGYTNYGYIF
DNA: TGTGCCAGCAGCCGGGACAGCGGATACACTAACTATGGCTACATCTTC

J: TRBJ1-1
size: once
D: TRBD1
V: TRBV20-1
CDR3: CSVLQGTNTEAFF
DNA: TGCAGTGTTCTACAGGGGACGAACACTGAAGCTTTCTTT

J: TRBJ2-5
size: NA
D: NA
V: TRBV20-1
CDR3: CSARVGDEQYF
DNA: TGCAGTGCTAGAGTGGGGGATGAGCAGTACTTC

J: TRBJ2-1
size: NA
D: NA
V: TRBV20-1
CDR3: CSASAAATPYNEQFF
DNA: TGCAGTGCTAGCGCGGCGGCTACCCCCTACAATGAGCAGTTCTTC

J: TRBJ1-5
size: few
D: NA
V: TRBV2
CDR3: CGWGEGSQPQHF
DNA: TGTGGCTGGGGGGAGGGTAGTCAGCCCCAGCATTTT

J: TRBJ2-7
size: NA
D: NA
V: TRBV5-1
CDR3: CASSPATLSSYEQYF
DNA: TGCGCCAGCAGCCCAGCGACCCTGAGCTCCTACGAGCAGTACTTC

J: TRBJ1-2
size: once
D: NA
V: TRBV12-3/TRBV12-4
CDR3: CASTLGLGWDGYTF
DNA: TGTGCCAGCACCCTTGGTCTGGGCTGGGATGGCTACACCTTC